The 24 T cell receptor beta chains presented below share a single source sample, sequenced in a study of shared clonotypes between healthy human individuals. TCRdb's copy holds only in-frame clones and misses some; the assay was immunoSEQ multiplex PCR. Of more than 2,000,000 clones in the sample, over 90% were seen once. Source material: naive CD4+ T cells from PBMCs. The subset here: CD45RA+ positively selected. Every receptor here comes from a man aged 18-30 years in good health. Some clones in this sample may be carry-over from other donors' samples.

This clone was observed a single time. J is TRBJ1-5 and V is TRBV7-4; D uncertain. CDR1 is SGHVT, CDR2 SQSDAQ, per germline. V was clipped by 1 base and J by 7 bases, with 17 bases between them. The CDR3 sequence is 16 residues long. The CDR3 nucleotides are TGTGCCAGCAGCTTAGGTAGGCGGAATAAGGTGCAGCCCCAGCATTTT. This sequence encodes CASSLGRRNKVQPQHF.

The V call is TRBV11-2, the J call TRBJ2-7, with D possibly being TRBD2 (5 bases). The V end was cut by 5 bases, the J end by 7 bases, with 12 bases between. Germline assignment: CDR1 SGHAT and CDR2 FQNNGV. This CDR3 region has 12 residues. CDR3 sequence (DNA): TGTGCCAGCAGCCCCTTAAGAGGGGAGCAGTACTTC. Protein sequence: CASSPLRGEQYF. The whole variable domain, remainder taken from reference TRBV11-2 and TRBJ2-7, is EAGVAQSPRYKIIEKRQSVAFWCNPISGHATLYWYQQILGQGPKLLIQFQNNGVVDDSQLPKDRFSAERLKGVDSTLKIQPAKLEDSAVYLCASSPLRGEQYFGPGTRLTVT.

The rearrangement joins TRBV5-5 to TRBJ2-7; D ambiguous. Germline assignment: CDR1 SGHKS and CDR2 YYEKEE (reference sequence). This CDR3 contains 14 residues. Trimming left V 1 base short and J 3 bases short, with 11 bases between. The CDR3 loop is CASSLLLDNYEQYF. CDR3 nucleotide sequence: TGTGCCAGCAGCTTGCTTCTGGATAACTACGAGCAGTACTTC.

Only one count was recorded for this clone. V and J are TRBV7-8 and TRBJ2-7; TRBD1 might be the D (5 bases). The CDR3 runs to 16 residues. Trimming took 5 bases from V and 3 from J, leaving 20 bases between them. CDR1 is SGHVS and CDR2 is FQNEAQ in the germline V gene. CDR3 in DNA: TGTGCCAGCAGCCGAAGGGCCAGGCCTCAGGGCTACGAGCAGTACTTC. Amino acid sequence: CASSRRARPQGYEQYF.

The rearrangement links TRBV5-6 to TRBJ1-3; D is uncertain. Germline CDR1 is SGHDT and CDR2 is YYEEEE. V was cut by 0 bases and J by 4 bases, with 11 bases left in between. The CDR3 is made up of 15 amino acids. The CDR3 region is CASSLDRSLGNTIYF. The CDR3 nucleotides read TGTGCCAGCAGCTTGGATCGGAGCCTGGGAAACACCATATATTTT.

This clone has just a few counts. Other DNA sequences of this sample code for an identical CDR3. The CDR3 protein is CASSYSTGNYGYTF. The CDR3 DNA sequence: TGTGCCAGCAGTTACTCGACAGGGAACTATGGCTACACCTTC. J is TRBJ1-2 and V is TRBV6-6; TRBD1 agrees at 7 bases. This CDR3 is 14 amino acids long. V dropped 0 bases and J dropped 2; count of bases not matched to a gene: 0. Germline assignment: CDR1 MNHNY and CDR2 SVGAGI (reference sequence).

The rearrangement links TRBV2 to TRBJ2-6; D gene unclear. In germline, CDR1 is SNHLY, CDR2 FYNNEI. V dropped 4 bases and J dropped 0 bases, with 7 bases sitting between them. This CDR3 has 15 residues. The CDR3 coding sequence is TGTGCCAGCAGTGGGGCTGTCTCTGGGGCCAACGTCCTGACTTTC. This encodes CASSGAVSGANVLTF. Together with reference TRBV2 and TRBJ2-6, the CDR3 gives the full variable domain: EPEVTQTPSHQVTQMGQEVILRCVPISNHLYFYWYRQILGQKVEFLVSFYNNEISEKSEIFDDQFSVERPDGSNFTLKIRSTKLEDSAMYFCASSGAVSGANVLTFGAGSRLTVL.

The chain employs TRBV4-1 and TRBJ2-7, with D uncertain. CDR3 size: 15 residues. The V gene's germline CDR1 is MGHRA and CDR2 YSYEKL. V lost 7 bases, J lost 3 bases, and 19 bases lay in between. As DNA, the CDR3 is TGCGCCAGCAACCCAAGATCCCCAGAAGGCTACGAGCAGTACTTC. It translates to CASNPRSPEGYEQYF.

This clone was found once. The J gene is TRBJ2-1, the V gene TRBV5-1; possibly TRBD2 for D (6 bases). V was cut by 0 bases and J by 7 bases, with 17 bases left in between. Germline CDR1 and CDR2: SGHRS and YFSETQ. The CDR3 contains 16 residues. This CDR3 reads CASSLATLGTVNEQFF. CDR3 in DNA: TGCGCCAGCAGCTTGGCGACCCTAGGGACTGTTAATGAGCAGTTCTTC.

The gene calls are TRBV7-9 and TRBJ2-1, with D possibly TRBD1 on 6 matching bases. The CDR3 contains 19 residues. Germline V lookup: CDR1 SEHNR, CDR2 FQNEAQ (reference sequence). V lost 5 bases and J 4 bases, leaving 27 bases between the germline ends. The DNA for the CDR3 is TGTGCCAGCAGCCCGTTGGGTATCCCGGGACAACAAATTTACAATGAGCAGTTCTTC. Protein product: CASSPLGIPGQQIYNEQFF.

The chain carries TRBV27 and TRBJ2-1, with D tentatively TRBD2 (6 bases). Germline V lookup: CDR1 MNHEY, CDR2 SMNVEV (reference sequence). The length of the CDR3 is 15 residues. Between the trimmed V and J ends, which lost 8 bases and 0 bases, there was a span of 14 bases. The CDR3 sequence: CASCGGVFSYNEQFF. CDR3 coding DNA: TGTGCCAGCTGTGGCGGGGTTTTCTCCTACAATGAGCAGTTCTTC.

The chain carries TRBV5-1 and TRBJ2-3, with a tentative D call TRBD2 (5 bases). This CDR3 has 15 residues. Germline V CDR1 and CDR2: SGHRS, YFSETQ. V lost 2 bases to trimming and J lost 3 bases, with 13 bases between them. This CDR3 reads CASSFSESWTDTQYF. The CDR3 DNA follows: TGCGCCAGCAGCTTTAGCGAATCCTGGACAGATACGCAGTATTTT. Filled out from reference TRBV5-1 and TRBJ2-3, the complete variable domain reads KAGVTQTPRYLIKTRGQQVTLSCSPISGHRSVSWYQQTPGQGLQFLFEYFSETQRNKGNFPGRFSGRQFSNSRSEMNVSTLELGDSALYLCASSFSESWTDTQYFGPGTRLTVL.

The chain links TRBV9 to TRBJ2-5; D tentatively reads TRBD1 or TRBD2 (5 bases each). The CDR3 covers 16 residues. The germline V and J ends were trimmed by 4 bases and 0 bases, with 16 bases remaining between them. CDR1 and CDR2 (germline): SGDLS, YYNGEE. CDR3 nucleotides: TGTGCCAGCAGCCCTGGGGGACGGACATACCAAGAGACCCAGTACTTC. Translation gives CASSPGGRTYQETQYF.

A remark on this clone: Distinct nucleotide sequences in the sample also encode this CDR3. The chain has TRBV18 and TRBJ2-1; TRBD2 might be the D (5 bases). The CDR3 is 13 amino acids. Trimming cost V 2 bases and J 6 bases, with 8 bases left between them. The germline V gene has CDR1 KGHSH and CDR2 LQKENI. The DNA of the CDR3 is TGTGCCAGCTCACCAGGACTTGGCAATGAGCAGTTCTTC. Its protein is CASSPGLGNEQFF.

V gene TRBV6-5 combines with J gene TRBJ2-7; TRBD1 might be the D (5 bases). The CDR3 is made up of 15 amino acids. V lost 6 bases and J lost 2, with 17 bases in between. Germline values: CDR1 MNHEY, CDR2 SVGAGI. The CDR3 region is CASSSSSGFTYEQYF. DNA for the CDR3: TGTGCCAGCAGCTCGTCCTCAGGGTTTACCTACGAGCAGTACTTC.

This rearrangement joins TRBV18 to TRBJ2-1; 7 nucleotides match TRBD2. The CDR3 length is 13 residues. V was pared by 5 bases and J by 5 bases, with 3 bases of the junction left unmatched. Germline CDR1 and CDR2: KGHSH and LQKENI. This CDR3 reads CASSATSDNEQFF. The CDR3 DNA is TGTGCCAGCTCAGCCACTAGCGACAATGAGCAGTTCTTC.

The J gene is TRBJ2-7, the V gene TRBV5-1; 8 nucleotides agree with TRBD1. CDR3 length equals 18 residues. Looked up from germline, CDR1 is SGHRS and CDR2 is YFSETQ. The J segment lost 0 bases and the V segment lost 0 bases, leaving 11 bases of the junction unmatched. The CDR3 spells CASSLVVVGTGVSYEQYF. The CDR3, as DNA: TGCGCCAGCAGCTTGGTGGTCGTCGGGACAGGCGTCTCCTACGAGCAGTACTTC.

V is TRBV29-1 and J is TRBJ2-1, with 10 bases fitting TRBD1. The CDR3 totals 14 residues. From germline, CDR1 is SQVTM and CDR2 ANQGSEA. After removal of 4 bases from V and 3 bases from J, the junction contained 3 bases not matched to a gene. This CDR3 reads CSVARDRGYNEQFF. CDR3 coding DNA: TGCAGCGTTGCCCGGGACAGGGGCTACAATGAGCAGTTCTTC.

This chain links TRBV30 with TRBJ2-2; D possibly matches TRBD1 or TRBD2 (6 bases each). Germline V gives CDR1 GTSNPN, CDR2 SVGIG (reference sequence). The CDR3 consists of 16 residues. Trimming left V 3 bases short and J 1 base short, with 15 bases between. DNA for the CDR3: TGTGCCTGGAGACAAGGGGGGACGGGGAACACCGGGGAGCTGTTTTTT. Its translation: CAWRQGGTGNTGELFF.

The CDR3 here is CASSPGGGSNQPQHF. In nucleotides, the CDR3 is TGCGCCAGCAGCCCAGGGGGCGGGAGCAATCAGCCCCAGCATTTT. The chain is built from TRBV4-3 and TRBJ1-5; 8 positions agree with TRBD1. Germline V gives CDR1 LGHNA, CDR2 YSLEER. The length of the CDR3 is 15 residues. V lost 4 bases and J lost 1; bases outside the gene matches: 3.

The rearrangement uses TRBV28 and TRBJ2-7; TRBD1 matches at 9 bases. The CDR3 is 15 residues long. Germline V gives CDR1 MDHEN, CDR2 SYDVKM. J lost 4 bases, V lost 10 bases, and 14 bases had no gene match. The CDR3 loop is CATVLPGQGRYEQYF. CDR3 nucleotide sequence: TGTGCCACGGTCTTGCCGGGACAGGGTCGGTACGAGCAGTACTTC.

The CDR3 loop is CASRSGSGTDTQYF. As DNA, the CDR3 is TGTGCCAGCAGGAGCGGGTCCGGCACAGATACGCAGTATTTT. J is TRBJ2-3 and V is TRBV6-6; D is perhaps TRBD2 (6 bases). CDR1 and CDR2 from the germline V gene are MNHNY and SVGAGI (reference sequence). The CDR3 length is 14 residues. V lost 6 bases to trimming and J lost 1 base, with 11 bases between them.

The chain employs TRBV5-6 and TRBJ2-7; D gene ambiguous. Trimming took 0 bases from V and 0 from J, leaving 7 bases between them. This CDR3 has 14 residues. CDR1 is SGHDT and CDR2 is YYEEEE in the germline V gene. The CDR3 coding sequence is TGTGCCAGCAGCTTGGAGGTCAACTCCTACGAGCAGTACTTC. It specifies CASSLEVNSYEQYF.

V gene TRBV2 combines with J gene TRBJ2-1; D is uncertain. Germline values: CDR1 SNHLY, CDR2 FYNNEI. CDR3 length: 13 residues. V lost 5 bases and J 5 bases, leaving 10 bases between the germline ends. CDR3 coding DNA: TGTGCCAGCAGTTCCGATTGGAACAATGAGCAGTTCTTC. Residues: CASSSDWNNEQFF.